One sample yielded the 23 T cell receptor beta chains listed below, sequenced in a study of cytomegalovirus exposure and HLA in healthy donors. Data came from immunoSEQ multiplex PCR; TCRdb stores just in-frame clones and leaves some out. The profile shows 150,000 to 200,000 clones, 85% of them singletons. The sample taken for sequencing was PBMCs. Receptor source: a man between 18 and 29 years old in good health and CMV-seropositive.

The chain couples TRBV7-9 to TRBJ2-7, with D perhaps matching TRBD2 (6 bases). Deletions cut 5 bases from V and 5 bases from J, with 16 bases between. The CDR3 covers 14 residues. Germline V gene data show CDR1 as SEHNR and CDR2 as FQNEAQ (reference sequence). CDR3 protein: CASSVSPPGDEQYF. The CDR3 bases are TGTGCCAGCAGCGTTAGTCCCCCGGGGGACGAGCAGTACTTC.

The chain couples TRBV5-6 to TRBJ2-1; D is possibly TRBD1 (6 bases). CDR3 length: 12 residues. The ends were cut back, 3 bases at V and 7 bases at J, with 8 bases in the middle. The germline V gene encodes CDR1 SGHDT and CDR2 YYEEEE. The CDR3 sequence is CASSYDRNEQFF. The CDR3 DNA reads as TGTGCCAGCAGCTACGACAGGAATGAGCAGTTCTTC.

V gene TRBV7-3 combines with J gene TRBJ1-1; 9 nucleotides line up with TRBD1. CDR1 is SGHTA, CDR2 FQGTGA, per germline. V trimming: 5 bases; J trimming: 4 bases; junction bases outside the gene matches: 8. The CDR3 has 15 amino acids. CDR3 sequence reads: CASSKETGGGTEAFF. The CDR3 coding sequence is TGTGCCAGCAGCAAGGAGACAGGGGGTGGCACTGAAGCTTTCTTT.

The chain joins TRBV2 to TRBJ2-7; D is possibly TRBD1 (6 bases). Trimming took off 6 bases at V and 4 bases at J, with 7 bases between the two ends. The length of the CDR3 is 11 residues. Looked up from germline, CDR1 is SNHLY and CDR2 is FYNNEI. The CDR3 here is CASRRGYEQYF. The CDR3 DNA sequence: TGTGCCAGCAGGAGGGGGTACGAGCAGTACTTC.

The chain has TRBV5-1 and TRBJ2-1; 7 nucleotides align to TRBD2. Germline V gene lookup returns CDR1 SGHRS and CDR2 YFSETQ. Unmatched junction bases numbered 8, after V lost 0 bases and J lost 5 bases. The CDR3 spans 16 residues. CDR3 loop: CASSLDAGDPNNEQFF. CDR3 nucleotide sequence: TGCGCCAGCAGCTTGGATGCGGGAGACCCCAACAATGAGCAGTTCTTC.

The V call is TRBV10-2, the J call TRBJ2-7, with D maybe TRBD2 (6 bases). V gave up 6 bases and J gave up 5 bases, with 17 bases separating them. The CDR3 covers 14 residues. Germline V gives CDR1 WSHSY, CDR2 SAAADI. The CDR3 here is CASRGDSGVNEQYF. The CDR3 DNA reads TGCGCCAGCAGAGGGGACTCGGGAGTTAACGAGCAGTACTTC.

This chain connects TRBV29-1 to TRBJ1-6; no clear D. Germline assignment: CDR1 SQVTM and CDR2 ANQGSEA. Between the trimmed V and J ends, which lost 0 bases and 9 bases, there was a span of 12 bases. This CDR3 is 14 amino acids long. For the CDR3, the DNA is TGCAGCGTTGAAGAACACCCCGGAGGTTCACCCCTCCACTTT. Translation: CSVEEHPGGSPLHF.

The V call is TRBV7-8, the J call TRBJ1-2, with a tentative D call TRBD1 (6 bases). V lost 2 bases and J lost 5, with 15 bases in between. The length of the CDR3 is 15 residues. Germline CDR1 reads SGHVS; CDR2 reads FQNEAQ. The CDR3 DNA reads as TGTGCCAGCAGCTTATTAGGGGGTACGAGATATGGCTACACCTTC. It specifies CASSLLGGTRYGYTF.

The rearrangement links TRBV6-1 to TRBJ2-7, with 9 bases fitting TRBD2. Germline assignment: CDR1 MNHNS and CDR2 SASEGT. V lost 7 bases, J lost 3 bases, and 4 bases stayed unmatched. The CDR3 is 13 amino acids. CDR3 residues: CASNKAGGYEQYF. In DNA form, the CDR3 reads TGTGCCAGCAATAAAGCGGGGGGCTACGAGCAGTACTTC.

V gene TRBV2 combines with J gene TRBJ1-4; unclear D gene. The V and J ends lost 2 bases and 6 bases respectively, with 13 bases between them. This CDR3 is 15 amino acids long. Per germline, CDR1 SNHLY and CDR2 FYNNEI. CDR3 protein: CASSELKGGYEKLFF. DNA for the CDR3: TGTGCCAGCAGTGAATTAAAGGGAGGGTATGAAAAACTGTTTTTT.

The J gene is TRBJ2-2, the V gene TRBV13; 9 nucleotides match TRBD1. The V segment lost 1 base and the J segment 4 bases; nucleotides outside the gene matches: 4. Germline CDR1 and CDR2: PRHDT and FYEKMQ (reference sequence). The CDR3 sequence is 16 residues long. CDR3: CASSLAGTGSTGELFF. The CDR3 coding sequence is TGTGCCAGCAGCTTAGCGGGGACAGGGAGCACCGGGGAGCTGTTTTTT.

This clone was seen only once. V gene TRBV4-1 combines with J gene TRBJ2-1; the match to TRBD2 covers 10 bases. CDR3 length: 16 amino acids. Germline V gene lookup returns CDR1 MGHRA and CDR2 YSYEKL. V shed 4 bases and J 7 bases; nucleotides not matched to a gene: 10. CDR3 protein: CASSPYGAGGPNEQFF. CDR3 bases: TGCGCCAGCAGCCCCTATGGAGCGGGAGGGCCGAATGAGCAGTTCTTC.

The gene calls are TRBV4-1 and TRBJ2-6; D is unclear. Germline-derived CDR1 and CDR2 are MGHRA and YSYEKL. This CDR3 spans 15 amino acids. The V gene lost 0 bases and the J gene lost 4 bases, with 7 bases spanning the gap. Written as DNA, the CDR3 is TGCGCCAGCAGCCAAGAGCCGAGGGGGGCCAACGTCCTGACTTTC. Translating it yields CASSQEPRGANVLTF.

The chain joins TRBV4-1 to TRBJ2-5; 7 bases are a match to TRBD2. Germline CDR1 is MGHRA and CDR2 is YSYEKL. This CDR3 is built from 16 residues. V lost 6 bases and J lost 4; bases outside the gene matches: 14. This CDR3 is CASRVGSGDSVETQYF. The CDR3 nucleotides read TGCGCCAGCAGGGTCGGGAGCGGGGACTCGGTAGAGACCCAGTACTTC.

The genes are TRBV2 and TRBJ2-7; TRBD1 agrees at 9 bases. J gave up 2 bases and V 4 bases, and 3 bases lay outside the gene matches. CDR1 is SNHLY and CDR2 is FYNNEI in the germline V gene. This CDR3 comprises 14 residues. CDR3 nucleotides: TGTGCCAGCAGTGCCGGGACAGGGACCTACGAGCAGTACTTC. As protein: CASSAGTGTYEQYF.

CDR3 bases: TGTGCCAGCAGCTCCGGGACACTCTCTAGCACAGATACGCAGTATTTT. Its translation: CASSSGTLSSTDTQYF. The chain combines TRBV7-3 with TRBJ2-3; tentative D call: TRBD1 (6 bases). Looked up from germline, CDR1 is SGHTA and CDR2 is FQGTGA. Between the trimmed V and J ends, which lost 4 bases and 0 bases, there was a span of 14 bases. The CDR3 runs to 16 residues.

This clone was seen once. J is TRBJ1-5 and V is TRBV7-8; TRBD1 is a possible D gene (6 bases). This CDR3 comprises 16 residues. Germline lookup yields CDR1 SGHVS and CDR2 FQNEAQ. Trimming cost V 1 base and J 7 bases, with 17 bases left between them. CDR3 amino acids: CASSLEARQVGQPQHF. CDR3 in DNA: TGTGCCAGCAGCTTAGAAGCACGACAGGTCGGACAGCCCCAGCATTTT.

J is TRBJ1-5 and V is TRBV27; D gene uncertain. V was pared by 5 bases and J by 4 bases, with 9 bases between. The germline V gene has CDR1 MNHEY and CDR2 SMNVEV (reference sequence). CDR3 length equals 13 residues. Here the CDR3 DNA reads TGTGCCAGCAGTGTCGCGAGAAATCAGCCCCAGCATTTT. Translation: CASSVARNQPQHF.

This clone was recorded once. The chain carries TRBV6-1 and TRBJ2-2; 10 bases match TRBD2. Per germline, CDR1 MNHNS and CDR2 SASEGT. Trimming cost V 11 bases and J 3 bases; bases outside gene matches: 3. This CDR3 has 13 residues. CDR3 loop: CAGGTSDTGELFF. As DNA, the CDR3 is TGTGCCGGGGGGACTAGCGACACCGGGGAGCTGTTTTTT.

The genes are TRBV7-9 and TRBJ2-1, with a possible D match to TRBD2 (6 bases). This CDR3 contains 14 residues. Germline assignment: CDR1 SEHNR and CDR2 FQNEAQ (reference sequence). V was cut by 2 bases and J by 8 bases, with 13 bases left in between. The CDR3 coding sequence is TGTGCCAGCAGCTTAACTAGCCTAGAGGATGAGCAGTTCTTC. Translated, it gives CASSLTSLEDEQFF.

This chain uses TRBV5-1 with TRBJ2-2; 14 bases line up with TRBD2. The CDR3 is 22 residues long. The germline V gene encodes CDR1 SGHRS and CDR2 YFSETQ. J gave up 3 bases and V 3 bases, and 19 bases lay outside the gene matches. The CDR3 spells CASSSLHGGTSGSKGDTGELFF. As DNA, the CDR3 is TGCGCCAGCAGCTCCCTCCATGGGGGGACTAGCGGGAGTAAAGGAGACACCGGGGAGCTGTTTTTT.

The gene calls are TRBV4-2 and TRBJ2-3; 8 nucleotides agree with TRBD2. The CDR3 extends over 16 amino acids. Germline loops: CDR1 LGHNA, CDR2 YNFKEQ. V shed 0 bases, J shed 1 base, and the junction held 3 bases outside the gene matches. The CDR3 reads CASSQEAGGGTDTQYF. The DNA of the CDR3 is TGTGCCAGCAGCCAAGAGGCCGGGGGGGGCACAGATACGCAGTATTTT.

The rearrangement uses TRBV6-4 and TRBJ2-6, with 7 bases fitting TRBD1. The CDR3 is 15 amino acids. Trimming at V came to 3 bases and at J to 3 bases, leaving 2 bases not matched to a gene. In germline, CDR1 is MRHNA, CDR2 SNTAGT. In DNA form, the CDR3 reads TGTGCCAGCAGTGAAACAGGGGATGGGGCCAACGTCCTGACTTTC. Protein: CASSETGDGANVLTF.